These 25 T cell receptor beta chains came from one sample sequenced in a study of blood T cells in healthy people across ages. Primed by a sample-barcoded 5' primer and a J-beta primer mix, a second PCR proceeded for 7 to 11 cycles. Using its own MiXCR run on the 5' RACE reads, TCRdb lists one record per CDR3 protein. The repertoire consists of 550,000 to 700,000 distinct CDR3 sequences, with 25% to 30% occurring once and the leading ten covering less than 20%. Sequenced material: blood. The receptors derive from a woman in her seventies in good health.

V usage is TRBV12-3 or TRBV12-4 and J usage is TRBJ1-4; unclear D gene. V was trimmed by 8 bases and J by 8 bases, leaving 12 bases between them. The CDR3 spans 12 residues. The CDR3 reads CASGPHSEKLFF. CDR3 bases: TGTGCCAGCGGACCCCACTCCGAAAAACTGTTTTTT.

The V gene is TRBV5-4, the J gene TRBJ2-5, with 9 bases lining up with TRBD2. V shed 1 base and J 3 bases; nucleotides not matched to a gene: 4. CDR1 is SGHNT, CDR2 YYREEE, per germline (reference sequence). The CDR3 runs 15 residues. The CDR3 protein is CASSLLGGGEETQYF. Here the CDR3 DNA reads TGTGCCAGCAGCTTGCTTGGCGGGGGGGAAGAGACCCAGTACTTC.

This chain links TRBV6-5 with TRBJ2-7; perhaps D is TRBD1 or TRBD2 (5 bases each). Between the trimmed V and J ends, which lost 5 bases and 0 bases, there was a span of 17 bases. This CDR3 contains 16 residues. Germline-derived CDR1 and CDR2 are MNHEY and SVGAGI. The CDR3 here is CASSPRSGPSSYEQYF. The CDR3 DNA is TGTGCCAGCAGTCCGAGATCGGGACCGAGCTCCTACGAGCAGTACTTC.

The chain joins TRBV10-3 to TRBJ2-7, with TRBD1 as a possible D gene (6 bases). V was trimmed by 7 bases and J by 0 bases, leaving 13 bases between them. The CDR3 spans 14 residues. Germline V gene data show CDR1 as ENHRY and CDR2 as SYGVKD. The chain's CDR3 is CAINSGEISYEQYF. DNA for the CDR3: TGTGCCATCAATTCAGGGGAAATCTCCTACGAGCAGTACTTC.

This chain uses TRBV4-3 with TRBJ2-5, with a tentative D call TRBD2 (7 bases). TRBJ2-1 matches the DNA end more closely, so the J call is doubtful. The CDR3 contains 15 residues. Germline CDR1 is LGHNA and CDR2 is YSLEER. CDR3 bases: TGCGCCAGCAGCCATCTGTCGGGGGGCCAGGATGAGCAGTTCTTC. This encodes CASSHLSGGQDEQFF.

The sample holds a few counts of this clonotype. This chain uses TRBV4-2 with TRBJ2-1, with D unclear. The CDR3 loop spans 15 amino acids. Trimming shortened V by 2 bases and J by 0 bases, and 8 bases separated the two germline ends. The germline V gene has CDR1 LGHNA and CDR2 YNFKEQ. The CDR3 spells CASSQKPSSYNEQFF. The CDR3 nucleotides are TGTGCCAGCAGCCAAAAGCCTAGCTCCTACAATGAGCAGTTCTTC.

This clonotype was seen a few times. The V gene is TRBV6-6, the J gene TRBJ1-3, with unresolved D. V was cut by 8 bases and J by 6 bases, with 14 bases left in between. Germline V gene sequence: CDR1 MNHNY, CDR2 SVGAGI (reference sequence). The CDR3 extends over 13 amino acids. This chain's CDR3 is CASWKGGVNTIYF. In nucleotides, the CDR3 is TGTGCCAGCTGGAAAGGAGGTGTAAACACCATATATTTT.

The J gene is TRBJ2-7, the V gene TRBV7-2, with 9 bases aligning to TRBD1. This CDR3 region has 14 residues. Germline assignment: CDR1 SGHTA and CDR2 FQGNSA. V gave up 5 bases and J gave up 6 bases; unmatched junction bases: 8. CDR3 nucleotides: TGTGCCAGCAGCCCCGGGACAGGGTATGTCGAGCAGTACTTC. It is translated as CASSPGTGYVEQYF.

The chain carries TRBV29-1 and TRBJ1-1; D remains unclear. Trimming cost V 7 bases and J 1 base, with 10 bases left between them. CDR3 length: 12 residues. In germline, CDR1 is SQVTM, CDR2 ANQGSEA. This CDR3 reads CSAVTENTEAFF. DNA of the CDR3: TGCAGCGCCGTGACGGAGAACACTGAAGCTTTCTTT.

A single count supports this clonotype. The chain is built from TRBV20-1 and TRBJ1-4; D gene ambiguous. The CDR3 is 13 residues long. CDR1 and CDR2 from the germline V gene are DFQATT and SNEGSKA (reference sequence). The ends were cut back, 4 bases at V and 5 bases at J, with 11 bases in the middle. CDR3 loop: CSAITRENEKLFF. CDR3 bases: TGCAGTGCTATTACCCGGGAGAATGAAAAACTGTTTTTT.

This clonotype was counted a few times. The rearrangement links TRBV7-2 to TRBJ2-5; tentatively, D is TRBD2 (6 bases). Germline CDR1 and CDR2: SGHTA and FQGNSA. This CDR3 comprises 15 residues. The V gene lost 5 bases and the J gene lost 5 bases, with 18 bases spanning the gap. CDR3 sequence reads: CASSRNWGGGETQYF. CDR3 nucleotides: TGTGCCAGCAGCAGGAACTGGGGTGGAGGGGAGACCCAGTACTTC.

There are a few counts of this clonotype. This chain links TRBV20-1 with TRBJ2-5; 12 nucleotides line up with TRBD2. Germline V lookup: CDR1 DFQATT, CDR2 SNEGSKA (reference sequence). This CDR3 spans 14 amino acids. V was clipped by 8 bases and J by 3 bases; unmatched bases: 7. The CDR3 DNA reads TGCAGTACGCTAGCGGGGGGGCTTAAAGAGACCCAGTACTTC. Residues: CSTLAGGLKETQYF.

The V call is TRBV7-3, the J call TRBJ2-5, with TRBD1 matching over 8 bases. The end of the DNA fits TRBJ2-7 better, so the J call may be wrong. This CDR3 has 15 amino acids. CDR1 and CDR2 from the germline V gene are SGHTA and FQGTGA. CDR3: CASSSRQGRSYEQYF. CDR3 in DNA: TGTGCCAGCAGCTCTAGACAGGGGAGATCCTACGAGCAGTACTTC.

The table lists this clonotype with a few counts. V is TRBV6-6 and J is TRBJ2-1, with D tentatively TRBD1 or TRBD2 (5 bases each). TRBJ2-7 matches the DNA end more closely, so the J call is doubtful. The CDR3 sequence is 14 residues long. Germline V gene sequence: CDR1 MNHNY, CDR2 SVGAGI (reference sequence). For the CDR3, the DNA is TGTGCCAGCAGTTACACGGGGACCTTCTTCGAGCAGTACTTC. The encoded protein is CASSYTGTFFEQYF.

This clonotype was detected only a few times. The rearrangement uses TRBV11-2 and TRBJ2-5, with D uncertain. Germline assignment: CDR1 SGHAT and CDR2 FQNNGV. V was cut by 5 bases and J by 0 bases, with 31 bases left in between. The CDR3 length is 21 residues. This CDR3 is CASSPGFIVKGGPEYQETQYF. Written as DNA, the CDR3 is TGTGCCAGCAGCCCCGGTTTTATCGTAAAGGGCGGCCCAGAGTACCAAGAGACCCAGTACTTC.

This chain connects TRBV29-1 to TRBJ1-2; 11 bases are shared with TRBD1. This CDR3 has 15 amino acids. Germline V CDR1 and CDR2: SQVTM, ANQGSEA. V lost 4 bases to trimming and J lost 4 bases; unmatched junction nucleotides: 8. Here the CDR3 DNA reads TGCAGCGTTGCCGGGACAGGGGGGACACTCTATGGCTACACCTTC. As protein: CSVAGTGGTLYGYTF.

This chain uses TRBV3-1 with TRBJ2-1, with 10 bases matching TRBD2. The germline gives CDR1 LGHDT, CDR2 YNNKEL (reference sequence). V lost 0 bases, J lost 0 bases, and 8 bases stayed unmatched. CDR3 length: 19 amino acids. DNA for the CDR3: TGTGCCAGCAGCCAAGATCCTAGCGGGGGCCTTAGCTCCTACAATGAGCAGTTCTTC. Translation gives CASSQDPSGGLSSYNEQFF.

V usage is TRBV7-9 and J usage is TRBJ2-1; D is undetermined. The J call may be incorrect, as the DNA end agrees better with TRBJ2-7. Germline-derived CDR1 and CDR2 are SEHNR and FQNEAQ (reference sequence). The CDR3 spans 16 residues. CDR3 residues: CASSSPANRAFYEQYF. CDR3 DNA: TGTGCCAGCAGCTCCCCAGCTAATCGGGCCTTCTACGAGCAGTACTTC.

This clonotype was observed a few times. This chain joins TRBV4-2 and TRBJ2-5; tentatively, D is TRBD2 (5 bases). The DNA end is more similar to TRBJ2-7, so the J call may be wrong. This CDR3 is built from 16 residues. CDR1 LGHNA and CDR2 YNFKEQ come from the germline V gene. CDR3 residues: CASSQVGNRLGDEQYF. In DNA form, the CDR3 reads TGTGCCAGCAGCCAAGTCGGGAACCGCCTTGGGGACGAGCAGTACTTC.

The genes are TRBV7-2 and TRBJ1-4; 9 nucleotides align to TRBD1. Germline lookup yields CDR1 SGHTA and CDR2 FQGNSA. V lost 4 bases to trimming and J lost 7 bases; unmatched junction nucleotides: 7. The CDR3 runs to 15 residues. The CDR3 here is CASSSGQGDGEKLFF. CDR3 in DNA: TGTGCCAGCAGCTCGGGACAGGGAGACGGTGAAAAACTGTTTTTT.

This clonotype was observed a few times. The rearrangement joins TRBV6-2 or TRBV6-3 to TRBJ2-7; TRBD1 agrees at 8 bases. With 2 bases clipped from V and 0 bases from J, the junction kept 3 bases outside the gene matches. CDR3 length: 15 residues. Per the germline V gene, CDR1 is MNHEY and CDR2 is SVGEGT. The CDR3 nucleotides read TGTGCCAGCAGTTACCGGACAGGGACCTCCTACGAGCAGTACTTC. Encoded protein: CASSYRTGTSYEQYF.

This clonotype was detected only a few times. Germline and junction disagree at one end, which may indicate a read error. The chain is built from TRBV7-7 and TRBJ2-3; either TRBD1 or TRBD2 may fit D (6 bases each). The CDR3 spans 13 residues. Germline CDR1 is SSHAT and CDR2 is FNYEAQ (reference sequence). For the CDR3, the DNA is TGTGCTAGCAGCTTCGGGGGCAAAGATACGCAGTATTTT. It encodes CASSFGGKDTQYF.

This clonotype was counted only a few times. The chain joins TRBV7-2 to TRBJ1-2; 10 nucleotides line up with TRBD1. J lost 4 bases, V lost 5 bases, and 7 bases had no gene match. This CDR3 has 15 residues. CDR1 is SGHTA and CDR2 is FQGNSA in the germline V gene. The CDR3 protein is CASSKGTGAPYGYTF. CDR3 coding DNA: TGTGCCAGCAGCAAAGGGACAGGGGCCCCCTATGGCTACACCTTC. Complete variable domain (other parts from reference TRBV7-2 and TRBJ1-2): GAGVSQSPSNKVTEKGKDVELRCDPISGHTALYWYRQSLGQGLEFLIYFQGNSAPDKSGLPSDRFSAERTGGSVSTLTIQRTQQEDSAVYLCASSKGTGAPYGYTFGSGTRLTVV.

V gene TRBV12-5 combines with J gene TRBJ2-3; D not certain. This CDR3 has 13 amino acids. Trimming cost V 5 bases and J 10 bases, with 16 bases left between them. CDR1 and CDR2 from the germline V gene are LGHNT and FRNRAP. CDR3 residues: CASGIDATEAQYF. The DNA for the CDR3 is TGTGCTAGTGGTATCGACGCTACCGAGGCGCAGTATTTT. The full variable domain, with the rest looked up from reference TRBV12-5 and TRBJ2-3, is DARVTQTPRHKVTEMGQEVTMRCQPILGHNTVFWYRQTMMQGLELLAYFRNRAPLDDSGMPKDRFSAEMPDATLATLKIQPSEPRDSAVYFCASGIDATEAQYFGPGTRLTVL.

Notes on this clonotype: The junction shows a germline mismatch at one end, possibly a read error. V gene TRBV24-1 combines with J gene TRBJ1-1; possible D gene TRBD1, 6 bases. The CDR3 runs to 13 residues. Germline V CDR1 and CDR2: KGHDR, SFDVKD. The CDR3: CATSGTGNTEALF. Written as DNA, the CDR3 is TGTGCCACCAGTGGTACAGGGAACACTGAAGCTCTCTTT.